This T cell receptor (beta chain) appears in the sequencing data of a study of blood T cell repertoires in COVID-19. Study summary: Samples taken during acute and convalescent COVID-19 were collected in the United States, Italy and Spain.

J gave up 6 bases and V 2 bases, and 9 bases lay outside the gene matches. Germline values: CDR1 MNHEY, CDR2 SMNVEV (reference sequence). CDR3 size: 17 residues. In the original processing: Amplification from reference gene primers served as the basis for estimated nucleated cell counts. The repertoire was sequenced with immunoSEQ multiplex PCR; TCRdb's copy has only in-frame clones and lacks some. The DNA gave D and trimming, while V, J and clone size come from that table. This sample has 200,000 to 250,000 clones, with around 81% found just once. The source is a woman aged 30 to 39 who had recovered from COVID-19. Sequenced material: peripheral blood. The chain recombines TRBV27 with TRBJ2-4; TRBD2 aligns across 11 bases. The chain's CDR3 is CASSLGLAGGVPNIQYF. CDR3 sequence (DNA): TGTGCCAGCAGTTTAGGGCTAGCGGGAGGCGTTCCAAACATTCAGTACTTC.